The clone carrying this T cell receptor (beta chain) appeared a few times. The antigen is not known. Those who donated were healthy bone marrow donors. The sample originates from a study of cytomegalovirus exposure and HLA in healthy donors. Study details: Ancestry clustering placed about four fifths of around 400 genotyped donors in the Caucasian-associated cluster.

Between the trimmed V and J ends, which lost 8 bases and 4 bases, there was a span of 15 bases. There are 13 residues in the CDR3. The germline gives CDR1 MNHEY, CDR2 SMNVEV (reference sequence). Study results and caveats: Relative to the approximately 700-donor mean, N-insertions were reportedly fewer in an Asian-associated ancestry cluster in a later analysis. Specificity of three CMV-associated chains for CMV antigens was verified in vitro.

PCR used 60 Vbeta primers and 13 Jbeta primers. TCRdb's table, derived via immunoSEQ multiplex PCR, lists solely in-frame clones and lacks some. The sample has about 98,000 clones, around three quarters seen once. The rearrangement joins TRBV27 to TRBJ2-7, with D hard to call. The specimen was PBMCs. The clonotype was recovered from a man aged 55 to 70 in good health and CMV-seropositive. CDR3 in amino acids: CASRLSAGYEQYF. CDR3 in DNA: TGTGCCAGCCGCTTATCCGCAGGTTACGAGCAGTACTTC.